This T cell receptor beta chain was identified during a study of T-cell reconstitution after alpha-beta-depleted transplantation in children. Per germline, CDR1 MNHEY and CDR2 SMNVEV (reference sequence). The V and J ends lost 2 bases and 3 bases, in that order; junction bases with no gene match: 7. This CDR3 is built from 15 residues. Points from the study as a whole: Reportedly, roughly two months post-transplant, alpha-beta T cells arose from several hundred expanded graft clones.

During its preparation, the TCRbeta library received unique molecular identifiers. Using its own MiXCR run on the PCR reads, TCRdb lists one record per CDR3 protein. The data hold roughly 30,000 distinct CDR3 sequences, with approximately 6.9% observed a single time. Many counts were recorded for this clonotype. Its antigen is undetermined. This TCR came from a child under two years old who had a stem cell transplant for acute myeloid leukemia, so the T cells may come from the graft donor. The chain joins TRBV27 to TRBJ2-7, with TRBD2 matching 7 bases. This sample comprised peripheral blood, obtained 60 days after TCRalphabeta/CD19-depleted stem cell transplant. This CDR3 is CASSLTSGGNYEQYF. CDR3 DNA: TGTGCCAGCAGTTTAACCTCGGGGGGAAACTACGAGCAGTACTTC.